This T cell receptor beta chain was recorded in a study of cytomegalovirus exposure and HLA in healthy donors. Study-level background: The early release's HLA-typed donors yielded tens of millions of unique TCRs. Regarding the study as a whole: A later analysis linked a missense variant in DCLRE1C to the trimming of TCR beta V and J genes. Sequencing likely caused a cluster of highly shared sequence variants. High specificity and sensitivity for cytomegalovirus status were reported for the classifier.

As to this clone: Its antigen is currently unknown.

The PCR contained 60 Vbeta and 13 Jbeta primers. Generated by immunoSEQ multiplex PCR, the TCRdb table keeps only in-frame clones and is missing some. This sample has fewer than 350,000 clones, with 70% to 90% found just once. Looked up from germline, CDR1 is KGHSH and CDR2 is LQKENI. CDR3 size: 15 residues. Trimming removed 2 bases from V and 2 bases from J; junction bases left unmatched: 5. The clonotype comes from a woman aged 18 to 35 in good health and CMV-seronegative. Material: PBMCs. The chain links TRBV18 to TRBJ2-5; 7 bases agree with TRBD1. CDR3 in amino acids: CASSPIKGQQETQYF. CDR3 nucleotides: TGTGCCAGCTCACCAATTAAGGGACAGCAAGAGACCCAGTACTTC.